These T cell receptor beta chains were read from a single sample in a study of cytomegalovirus exposure and HLA in healthy donors. The protocol was immunoSEQ multiplex PCR, while the TCRdb copy is restricted to in-frame clones and leaves out a portion. The sample yields some 100,000 clones, more than 80% seen once. Sequencing was carried out using PBMCs. These receptors were obtained from a young man in good health and CMV-seronegative. Both conserved end residues are part of each CDR3. Fields, in order: J gene, clone size, D gene, V gene, CDR3 protein. The D gene is left open where the match is weak. Expanded clones are given a class, and other clones once, few, many or no size at all.

TRBJ1-2	NA	TRBD1	TRBV7-2	CASSLDPPAGGGYTF
TRBJ2-7	NA	TRBD1	TRBV9	CASSVGPGTGGSYEQYF
TRBJ2-1	NA	TRBD2	TRBV14	CASSQDYWGKRDHNEQFF
TRBJ2-7	NA	NA	TRBV16	CASSQYGNSYEQYF
TRBJ2-7	NA	NA	TRBV6-5	CASSLTGVFYEQYF
TRBJ2-3	NA	TRBD1	TRBV2	CASSERTGGDTQYF
TRBJ1-2	NA	NA	TRBV19	CASSITGSNYGYTF
TRBJ1-2	NA	NA	TRBV5-4	CASSSDRYGYTF
TRBJ2-7	once	TRBD1	TRBV6-5	CASRPGQVVYEQYF
TRBJ1-5	NA	NA	TRBV28	CASSLPSPEQPQHF
TRBJ1-4	NA	TRBD1	TRBV7-9	CASSPGQSNEKLFF